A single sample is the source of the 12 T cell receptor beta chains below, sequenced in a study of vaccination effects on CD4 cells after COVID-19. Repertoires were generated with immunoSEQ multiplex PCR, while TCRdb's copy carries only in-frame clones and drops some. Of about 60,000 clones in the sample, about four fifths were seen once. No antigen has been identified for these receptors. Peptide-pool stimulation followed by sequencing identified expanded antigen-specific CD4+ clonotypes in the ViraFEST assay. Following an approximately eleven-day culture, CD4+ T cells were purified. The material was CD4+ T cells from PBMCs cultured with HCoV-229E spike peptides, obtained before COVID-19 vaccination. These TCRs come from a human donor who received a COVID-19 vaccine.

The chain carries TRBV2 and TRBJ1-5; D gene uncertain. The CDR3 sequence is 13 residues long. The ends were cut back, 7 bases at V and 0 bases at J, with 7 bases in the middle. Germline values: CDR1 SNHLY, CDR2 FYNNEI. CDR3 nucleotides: TGTGCCAGCACGACGATTAGCAATCAGCCCCAGCATTTT. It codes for CASTTISNQPQHF.

The CDR3 nucleotides read TGTGCCAGCAGATTACAGGGATCGAATCAGCCCCAGCATTTT. Residues: CASRLQGSNQPQHF. This chain connects TRBV6-6 to TRBJ1-5; D possibly corresponds to TRBD1 (6 bases). The CDR3 is made up of 14 amino acids. The V gene's germline CDR1 is MNHNY and CDR2 SVGAGI (reference sequence). Trimming took off 6 bases at V and 4 bases at J, with 13 bases between the two ends.

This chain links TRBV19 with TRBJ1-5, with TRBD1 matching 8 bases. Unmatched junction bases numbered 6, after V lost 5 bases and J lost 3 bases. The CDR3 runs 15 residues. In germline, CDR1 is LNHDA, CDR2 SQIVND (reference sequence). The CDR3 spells CASSGGTGDNQPQHF. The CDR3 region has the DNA TGTGCCAGTAGTGGCGGGACAGGTGACAATCAGCCCCAGCATTTT.

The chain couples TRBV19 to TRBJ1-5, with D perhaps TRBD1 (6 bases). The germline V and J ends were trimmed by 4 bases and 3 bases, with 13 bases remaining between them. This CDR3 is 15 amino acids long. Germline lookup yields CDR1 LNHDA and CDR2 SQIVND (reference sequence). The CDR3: CASSSDRFPNQPQHF. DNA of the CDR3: TGTGCCAGTAGTAGTGACAGGTTCCCCAATCAGCCCCAGCATTTT.

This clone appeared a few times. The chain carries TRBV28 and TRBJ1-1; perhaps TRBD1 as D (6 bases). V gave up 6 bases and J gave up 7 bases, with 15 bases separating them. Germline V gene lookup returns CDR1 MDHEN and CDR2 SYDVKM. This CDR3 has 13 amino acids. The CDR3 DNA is TGTGCCAGCAGAGTTACAGGGACCTATGAAGCTTTCTTT. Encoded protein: CASRVTGTYEAFF.

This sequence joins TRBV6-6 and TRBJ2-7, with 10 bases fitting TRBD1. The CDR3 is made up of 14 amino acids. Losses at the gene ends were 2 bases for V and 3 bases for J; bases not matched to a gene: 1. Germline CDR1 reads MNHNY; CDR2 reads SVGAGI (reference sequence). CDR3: CASSYGQGVYEQYV. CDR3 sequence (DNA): TGTGCCAGCAGTTACGGACAGGGGGTCTACGAGCAGTACGTC.

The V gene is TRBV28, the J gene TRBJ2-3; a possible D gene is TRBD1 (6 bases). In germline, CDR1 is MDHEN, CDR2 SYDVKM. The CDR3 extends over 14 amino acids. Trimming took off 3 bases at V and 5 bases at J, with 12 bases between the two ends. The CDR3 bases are TGTGCCAGCAGTTTTTACAGGGACAAAGATACGCAGTATTTT. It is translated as CASSFYRDKDTQYF.

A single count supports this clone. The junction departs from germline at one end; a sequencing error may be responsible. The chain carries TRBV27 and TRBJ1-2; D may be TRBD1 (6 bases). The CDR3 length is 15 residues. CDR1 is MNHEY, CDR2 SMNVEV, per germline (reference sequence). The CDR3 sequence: CASRKTPQGPYDYTF. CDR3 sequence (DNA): TGTGCCAGCAGGAAAACACCACAGGGCCCCTATGACTACACCTTC.

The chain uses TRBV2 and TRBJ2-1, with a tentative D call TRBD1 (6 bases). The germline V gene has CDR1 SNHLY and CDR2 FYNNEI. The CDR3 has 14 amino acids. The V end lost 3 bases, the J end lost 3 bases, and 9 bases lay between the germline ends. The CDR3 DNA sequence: TGTGCCAGCAGTGACCAACAGGGCTACAATGAGCAGTTCTTC. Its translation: CASSDQQGYNEQFF.

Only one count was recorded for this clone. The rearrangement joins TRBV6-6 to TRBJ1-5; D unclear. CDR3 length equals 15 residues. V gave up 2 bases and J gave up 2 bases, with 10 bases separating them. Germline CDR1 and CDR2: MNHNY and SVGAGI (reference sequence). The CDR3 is CASSYMVVGNQPQHF. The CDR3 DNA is TGTGCCAGCAGTTACATGGTTGTCGGCAATCAGCCCCAGCATTTT.

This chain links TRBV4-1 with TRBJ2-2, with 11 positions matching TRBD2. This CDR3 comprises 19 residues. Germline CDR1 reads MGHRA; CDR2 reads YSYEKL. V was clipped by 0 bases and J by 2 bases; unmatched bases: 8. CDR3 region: CASSQDTVTSGVNTGELFF. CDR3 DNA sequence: TGCGCCAGCAGCCAAGATACGGTGACTAGCGGGGTTAACACCGGGGAGCTGTTTTTT.

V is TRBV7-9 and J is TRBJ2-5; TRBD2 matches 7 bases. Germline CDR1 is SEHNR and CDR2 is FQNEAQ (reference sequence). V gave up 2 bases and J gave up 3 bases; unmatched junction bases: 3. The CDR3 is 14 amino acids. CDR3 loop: CASSLFGGEETQYF. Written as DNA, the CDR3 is TGTGCCAGCAGCTTATTTGGGGGGGAAGAGACCCAGTACTTC.